These T cell receptor beta chains were read from a single sample in a study of control samples from healthy donors and cancer patients. The protocol was immunoSEQ multiplex PCR, while the TCRdb copy is restricted to in-frame clones and leaves out a portion. This table holds roughly 100,000 clones, 88% found once. The source material was blood. The source is a man aged 25 to 45 in good health. CDR3s include the opening cysteine and the closing phenylalanine or tryptophan. Fields, in order: CDR3 protein, CDR3 DNA, D gene, clone size, V gene, J gene. A D gene is named only where the DNA matches it firmly. Clone size is stated in some rows and not others, as once, few, many or a class when expanded.

CDR3 protein: CAWDLREGDTQYF; CDR3 DNA: TGTGCCTGGGACTTGCGGGAGGGGGATACGCAGTATTTT; D gene: TRBD2; clone size: once; V gene: TRBV30; J gene: TRBJ2-3
CDR3 protein: CAWSPMRSAGSYEQYF; CDR3 DNA: TGTGCCTGGAGCCCCATGAGGTCGGCGGGGAGCTACGAGCAGTACTTC; D gene: NA; clone size: NA; V gene: TRBV30; J gene: TRBJ2-7
CDR3 protein: CASSGLGGGRSYNEQFF; CDR3 DNA: TGCGCCAGCAGTGGATTGGGGGGTGGCAGGTCCTACAATGAGCAGTTCTTC; D gene: NA; clone size: NA; V gene: TRBV10-2; J gene: TRBJ2-1
CDR3 protein: CASLGSNTGELFF; CDR3 DNA: TGTGCCAGCTTAGGTTCGAACACCGGGGAGCTGTTTTTT; D gene: NA; clone size: NA; V gene: TRBV6-5; J gene: TRBJ2-2
CDR3 protein: CASSDPGQGNPYEQYF; CDR3 DNA: TGTGCCAGCAGTGACCCGGGACAGGGAAATCCCTACGAGCAGTACTTC; D gene: TRBD1; clone size: NA; V gene: TRBV2; J gene: TRBJ2-7
CDR3 protein: CASSPGRDGNTIYF; CDR3 DNA: TGTGCCAGCTCACCTGGACGGGACGGAAACACCATATATTTT; D gene: NA; clone size: NA; V gene: TRBV18; J gene: TRBJ1-3
CDR3 protein: CAWSTGGGNTEAFF; CDR3 DNA: TGTGCCTGGAGCACAGGGGGCGGGAACACTGAAGCTTTCTTT; D gene: TRBD1; clone size: NA; V gene: TRBV30; J gene: TRBJ1-1
CDR3 protein: CASSQDPGVENIQYF; CDR3 DNA: TGTGCCAGCAGCCAAGATCCTGGGGTTGAAAACATTCAGTACTTC; D gene: NA; clone size: NA; V gene: TRBV3-1/TRBV3-2; J gene: TRBJ2-4
CDR3 protein: CASSVAGAENTIYF; CDR3 DNA: TGTGCCAGCAGCGTAGCAGGAGCTGAAAACACCATATATTTT; D gene: NA; clone size: NA; V gene: TRBV9; J gene: TRBJ1-3
CDR3 protein: CASQGVSSGANVLTF; CDR3 DNA: TGTGCCAGCCAGGGTGTCAGCTCTGGGGCCAACGTCCTGACTTTC; D gene: NA; clone size: NA; V gene: TRBV19; J gene: TRBJ2-6
CDR3 protein: CASSLRYEQYF; CDR3 DNA: TGTGCCAGCAGCCTAAGGTACGAGCAGTACTTC; D gene: NA; clone size: once; V gene: TRBV28; J gene: TRBJ2-7
CDR3 protein: CASKTQENTEAFF; CDR3 DNA: TGTGCCAGCAAGACACAGGAAAACACTGAAGCTTTCTTT; D gene: NA; clone size: NA; V gene: TRBV6-5; J gene: TRBJ1-1
CDR3 protein: CASVSGTGGPTAFF; CDR3 DNA: TGTGCCAGCGTTTCCGGGACAGGGGGACCTACGGCTTTCTTT; D gene: TRBD1; clone size: NA; V gene: TRBV27; J gene: TRBJ1-1
CDR3 protein: CASGGNWAYNEQFF; CDR3 DNA: TGTGCCAGTGGAGGAAACTGGGCCTACAATGAGCAGTTCTTC; D gene: NA; clone size: NA; V gene: TRBV19; J gene: TRBJ2-1
CDR3 protein: CASSLGGYQETQYF; CDR3 DNA: TGTGCCAGCAGCTTAGGAGGGTACCAAGAGACCCAGTACTTC; D gene: NA; clone size: once; V gene: TRBV7-2; J gene: TRBJ2-5
CDR3 protein: CASSLGDTTNTGELFF; CDR3 DNA: TGCGCCAGCAGCTTGGGGGACACAACGAACACCGGGGAGCTGTTTTTT; D gene: NA; clone size: once; V gene: TRBV5-1; J gene: TRBJ2-2
CDR3 protein: CASSLEGLPGNTIYF; CDR3 DNA: TGTGCCAGCAGCCTAGAGGGTCTCCCTGGAAACACCATATATTTT; D gene: NA; clone size: NA; V gene: TRBV7-9; J gene: TRBJ1-3
CDR3 protein: CASSPPGTSGRVNEQFF; CDR3 DNA: TGCGCCAGCAGCCCCCCCGGGACTAGCGGGAGGGTAAACGAGCAGTTCTTC; D gene: TRBD2; clone size: NA; V gene: TRBV4-1; J gene: TRBJ2-1
CDR3 protein: CASSQGQRGTGELFF; CDR3 DNA: TGTGCCAGCAGCCAAGGACAAAGAGGGACCGGGGAGCTGTTTTTT; D gene: NA; clone size: once; V gene: TRBV3-1/TRBV3-2; J gene: TRBJ2-2
CDR3 protein: CASSELRGNTGELFF; CDR3 DNA: TGTGCCAGCAGTGAACTCAGGGGGAACACCGGGGAGCTGTTTTTT; D gene: NA; clone size: NA; V gene: TRBV2; J gene: TRBJ2-2
CDR3 protein: CASSQVSRVAGNTIYF; CDR3 DNA: TGCGCCAGCAGCCAAGTGAGCAGGGTAGCTGGAAACACCATATATTTT; D gene: NA; clone size: NA; V gene: TRBV4-1; J gene: TRBJ1-3
CDR3 protein: CASSLTGYNSPLHF; CDR3 DNA: TGTGCCAGCAGTTTGACAGGCTATAATTCACCCCTCCACTTT; D gene: NA; clone size: NA; V gene: TRBV28; J gene: TRBJ1-6
CDR3 protein: CASQARRNQPQHF; CDR3 DNA: TGTGCCTCGCAGGCCAGGAGGAATCAGCCCCAGCATTTT; D gene: NA; clone size: NA; V gene: TRBV19; J gene: TRBJ1-5
CDR3 protein: CATKTANTGELFF; CDR3 DNA: TGTGCCACCAAGACGGCGAACACCGGGGAGCTGTTTTTT; D gene: NA; clone size: NA; V gene: TRBV12-3/TRBV12-4; J gene: TRBJ2-2
CDR3 protein: CATSPGPVYNEQFF; CDR3 DNA: TGTGCCACCAGTCCAGGACCAGTCTACAATGAGCAGTTCTTC; D gene: NA; clone size: NA; V gene: TRBV24-1; J gene: TRBJ2-1
CDR3 protein: CASSQSGTGDYQPQHF; CDR3 DNA: TGCGCCAGCAGCCAATCCGGGACAGGGGATTATCAGCCCCAGCATTTT; D gene: TRBD1; clone size: once; V gene: TRBV4-1; J gene: TRBJ1-5
CDR3 protein: CASSLSGQPSSGNTIYF; CDR3 DNA: TGTGCCAGCAGTTTATCGGGTCAGCCGAGCTCTGGAAACACCATATATTTT; D gene: NA; clone size: NA; V gene: TRBV28; J gene: TRBJ1-3
CDR3 protein: CASSDGSPLHF; CDR3 DNA: TGTGCCAGCAGTGACGGTTCACCCCTCCACTTT; D gene: NA; clone size: NA; V gene: TRBV2; J gene: TRBJ1-6
CDR3 protein: CASSLGQPIGYTF; CDR3 DNA: TGTGCCAGCAGCTTAGGACAGCCCATAGGCTACACCTTC; D gene: NA; clone size: NA; V gene: TRBV7-8; J gene: TRBJ1-2
CDR3 protein: CASNEQVHYGYTF; CDR3 DNA: TGTGCCAGCAACGAACAGGTGCACTATGGCTACACCTTC; D gene: NA; clone size: NA; V gene: TRBV28; J gene: TRBJ1-2
CDR3 protein: CASSVFDNTGLAGEAYEQYF; CDR3 DNA: TGTGCCAGCAGCGTATTCGACAATACGGGACTAGCGGGAGAAGCCTACGAGCAGTACTTC; D gene: TRBD2; clone size: NA; V gene: TRBV9; J gene: TRBJ2-7
CDR3 protein: CASSEGLDTGELFF; CDR3 DNA: TGTGCCAGCAGTGAAGGGTTGGACACCGGGGAGCTGTTTTTT; D gene: NA; clone size: many; V gene: TRBV6-4; J gene: TRBJ2-2
CDR3 protein: CASSPKNSTRPQHF; CDR3 DNA: TGCGCCAGCAGTCCAAAGAACTCCACTCGGCCCCAGCATTTT; D gene: NA; clone size: NA; V gene: TRBV23-1; J gene: TRBJ1-5
CDR3 protein: CASRGGLVETQYF; CDR3 DNA: TGTGCCAGCAGGGGGGGACTTGTAGAGACCCAGTACTTC; D gene: NA; clone size: NA; V gene: TRBV2; J gene: TRBJ2-5
CDR3 protein: CASSLVGAEQYF; CDR3 DNA: TGCGCCAGCAGCTTGGTGGGTGCCGAGCAGTACTTC; D gene: NA; clone size: NA; V gene: TRBV5-1; J gene: TRBJ2-7
CDR3 protein: CASSSSDRGRVSPLHF; CDR3 DNA: TGTGCCAGCAGCTCCAGCGACAGGGGTCGTGTTTCACCCCTCCACTTT; D gene: TRBD1; clone size: NA; V gene: TRBV7-9; J gene: TRBJ1-6
CDR3 protein: CASRLDGASGPTEGSTDTQYF; CDR3 DNA: TGTGCAAGTCGCTTAGACGGGGCTAGCGGGCCAACTGAGGGTAGCACAGATACGCAGTATTTT; D gene: NA; clone size: NA; V gene: TRBV12-2; J gene: TRBJ2-3
CDR3 protein: CASSELYEQYF; CDR3 DNA: TGTGCCAGCAGTGAACTCTACGAGCAGTACTTC; D gene: NA; clone size: NA; V gene: TRBV6-1; J gene: TRBJ2-7
CDR3 protein: CASSIRLEVTGELFF; CDR3 DNA: TGCGCCAGCAGCATACGACTAGAGGTCACCGGGGAGCTGTTTTTT; D gene: NA; clone size: NA; V gene: TRBV5-1; J gene: TRBJ2-2
CDR3 protein: CASKAPVNYGYTF; CDR3 DNA: TGTGCCAGCAAAGCACCAGTTAACTATGGCTACACCTTC; D gene: NA; clone size: NA; V gene: TRBV28; J gene: TRBJ1-2